Listed here are 28 T cell receptor beta chains from one sample, sequenced in a study of persistence of HIV-infected CD4 T cells. Sequencing used immunoSEQ version 4 in survey mode. Clones were read by immunoSEQ multiplex PCR, and TCRdb kept only the in-frame ones, dropping some. The repertoire consists of about 48,000 clones, with approximately 72% occurring once and the leading ten covering less than 3%. Their specific antigens are unknown. Stimulation used approximately 10 ug/mL lysate from CMV-infected fibroblasts. Memory cells lacking CD40L and CD69 with high CD45RO were sorted. The material sequenced was CD4+ T cells sorted from PBMCs after roughly 18-hour stimulation, taken from a patient who received antiretroviral therapy. The receptor set was obtained from an adult man with HIV who was CMV-seropositive.

The J gene is TRBJ2-7, the V gene TRBV10-3; TRBD2 agrees at 10 bases. The germline V gene encodes CDR1 ENHRY and CDR2 SYGVKD. This CDR3 is built from 13 residues. V dropped 7 bases and J dropped 5; count of bases not matched to a gene: 5. The CDR3 DNA is TGTGCCATCAAGAAAGCGGGAGGGGACGAGCAGTACTTC. Its protein is CAIKKAGGDEQYF.

This clone turned up a few times. The chain joins TRBV7-2 to TRBJ1-2, with a possible D match to TRBD1 (5 bases). The germline V and J ends were trimmed by 5 bases and 1 base, with 11 bases remaining between them. This CDR3 comprises 14 residues. Germline CDR1 and CDR2: SGHTA and FQGNSA. CDR3 in amino acids: CASSLGRDNYGYTF. CDR3 sequence (DNA): TGTGCCAGCAGCCTGGGACGGGATAACTATGGCTACACCTTC.

The J gene is TRBJ1-2, the V gene TRBV5-1, with D unresolved. V lost 4 bases and J 2 bases, leaving 18 bases between the germline ends. This CDR3 region has 16 residues. CDR1 and CDR2 (germline): SGHRS, YFSETQ. For the CDR3, the DNA is TGCGCCAGCAGCCCCCTTCCGGGATCTTCCAACTATGGCTACACCTTC. It translates to CASSPLPGSSNYGYTF.

The chain carries TRBV5-1 and TRBJ1-1; 7 bases map to TRBD1. There are 14 residues in the CDR3. J lost 7 bases, V lost 4 bases, and 10 bases had no gene match. The germline V gene encodes CDR1 SGHRS and CDR2 YFSETQ. The CDR3: CASSLGRGTIEAFF. Here the CDR3 DNA reads TGCGCCAGCAGCCTAGGCAGGGGGACAATTGAAGCTTTCTTT.

This chain links TRBV5-1 with TRBJ2-7, with a possible D match to TRBD1 (5 bases). Germline CDR1 reads SGHRS; CDR2 reads YFSETQ. This CDR3 region has 14 residues. Trimming shortened V by 0 bases and J by 3 bases, and 10 bases separated the two germline ends. In DNA, the CDR3 is TGCGCCAGCAGCTTGGAAGCCAGGGACTACGAGCAGTACTTC. Its translation: CASSLEARDYEQYF.

V is TRBV28 and J is TRBJ1-2; 9 nucleotides line up with TRBD1. Germline CDR1 is MDHEN and CDR2 is SYDVKM. The CDR3 length is 13 residues. The ends lost 6 bases at V and 7 bases at J; junction bases unmatched: 6. The CDR3 sequence: CASSLDRGGGYTF. CDR3 sequence (DNA): TGTGCCAGCAGCCTGGACAGGGGAGGTGGCTACACCTTC.

The J gene is TRBJ2-1, the V gene TRBV7-2, with TRBD2 identical over 10 bases. Looked up from germline, CDR1 is SGHTA and CDR2 is FQGNSA. The CDR3 is 16 residues long. Trimming at V came to 1 base and at J to 6 bases, leaving 6 bases not matched to a gene. This chain's CDR3 is CASSLEGSGRSNEQFF. The CDR3 nucleotides are TGTGCCAGCAGCTTAGAGGGTAGCGGGAGGTCCAATGAGCAGTTCTTC.

The chain uses TRBV7-2 and TRBJ2-7, with 13 bases matching TRBD2. The CDR3 spans 16 residues. J gave up 2 bases and V 5 bases, and 6 bases lay outside the gene matches. Germline CDR1 is SGHTA and CDR2 is FQGNSA. The CDR3 spells CASSHRGLAGTYEQYF. In DNA, the CDR3 is TGTGCCAGCAGCCACCGGGGACTAGCGGGGACCTACGAGCAGTACTTC. The full variable domain, its missing parts supplied by reference TRBV7-2 and TRBJ2-7, is GAGVSQSPSNKVTEKGKDVELRCDPISGHTALYWYRQSLGQGLEFLIYFQGNSAPDKSGLPSDRFSAERTGGSVSTLTIQRTQQEDSAVYLCASSHRGLAGTYEQYFGPGTRLTVT.

For the CDR3, the DNA is TGTGCCAGCAGTATAGCCCGGACAGATACGCAGTATTTT. The encoded protein is CASSIARTDTQYF. The chain links TRBV6-5 to TRBJ2-3; the D is unclear. Germline V CDR1 and CDR2: MNHEY, SVGAGI. The CDR3 is made up of 13 amino acids. V lost 5 bases and J 3 bases, leaving 9 bases between the germline ends.

The chain couples TRBV2 to TRBJ1-6, with a weak D call TRBD1 (5 bases). This CDR3 comprises 12 residues. V lost 7 bases, J lost 13 bases, and 14 bases lay in between. Germline CDR1 reads SNHLY; CDR2 reads FYNNEI. CDR3 DNA sequence: TGTGCCAGCAACGGGGACCTAATTCCCCTCCACTTT. It yields the protein CASNGDLIPLHF. Together with reference TRBV2 and TRBJ1-6, the CDR3 gives the full variable domain: EPEVTQTPSHQVTQMGQEVILRCVPISNHLYFYWYRQILGQKVEFLVSFYNNEISEKSEIFDDQFSVERPDGSNFTLKIRSTKLEDSAMYFCASNGDLIPLHFGNGTRLTVT.

Judged by abundance, this clone is medium-sized (0.01 to 0.1%). The chain recombines TRBV7-6 with TRBJ2-1; 8 nucleotides agree with TRBD2. The J segment lost 0 bases and the V segment lost 2 bases, leaving 6 bases of the junction unmatched. CDR3 length: 17 amino acids. The V gene's germline CDR1 is SGHVS and CDR2 FNYEAQ. The CDR3 protein is CASSLLSGGSSYNEQFF. CDR3 bases: TGTGCCAGCAGCTTATTGAGCGGGGGAAGCTCCTACAATGAGCAGTTCTTC.

For the CDR3, the DNA is TGTGCCTGGAGCGCGGGAGCGCGCGGAAACACCATATATTTT. This gives the protein CAWSAGARGNTIYF. The V call is TRBV30, the J call TRBJ1-3, with D uncertain. This CDR3 is 14 amino acids long. V was pared by 3 bases and J by 4 bases, with 13 bases between. Germline assignment: CDR1 GTSNPN and CDR2 SVGIG (reference sequence).

The rearrangement uses TRBV10-3 and TRBJ1-5; 11 bases fit TRBD1. V shed 3 bases and J 6 bases; nucleotides not matched to a gene: 4. Germline V gives CDR1 ENHRY, CDR2 SYGVKD. The length of the CDR3 is 15 residues. CDR3 in amino acids: CAISDPGTGGQPQHF. Here the CDR3 DNA reads TGTGCCATCAGTGATCCCGGGACAGGGGGTCAGCCCCAGCATTTT.

The chain links TRBV9 to TRBJ1-1, with a possible D match to TRBD1 (5 bases). The CDR3 runs to 13 residues. Germline-derived CDR1 and CDR2 are SGDLS and YYNGEE. Trimming shortened V by 3 bases and J by 7 bases, and 13 bases separated the two germline ends. CDR3 in DNA: TGTGCCAGCAGCGCCGCTCCGGGGGATGAAGCTTTCTTT. This translates into CASSAAPGDEAFF.

This clone was recorded a few times. The rearrangement uses TRBV5-1 and TRBJ2-3, with unresolved D. The germline gives CDR1 SGHRS, CDR2 YFSETQ. The CDR3 runs 14 residues. V was trimmed by 2 bases and J by 0 bases, leaving 7 bases between them. The CDR3 bases are TGCGCCAGCAGCTTAAAGGCCAGCACAGATACGCAGTATTTT. It is translated as CASSLKASTDTQYF.

This chain uses TRBV7-9 with TRBJ1-6; unclear D gene. The V gene lost 4 bases and the J gene lost 4 bases, with 11 bases spanning the gap. The CDR3 spans 15 residues. Germline V lookup: CDR1 SEHNR, CDR2 FQNEAQ (reference sequence). The CDR3 loop is CASSSLSGYNSPLHF. The CDR3 DNA follows: TGTGCCAGCAGCTCCTTATCTGGGTATAATTCACCCCTCCACTTT.

V and J are TRBV30 and TRBJ1-1; D is unclear. The germline CDR1 and CDR2 sequences are GTSNPN and SVGIG (reference sequence). The CDR3 runs 12 residues. Trimming left V 7 bases short and J 4 bases short, with 13 bases between. CDR3 DNA: TGTGCCTCCGAGGAAGATGGCACTGAAGCTTTCTTT. Residues: CASEEDGTEAFF.

The chain carries TRBV18 and TRBJ1-1; no definite D call. Trimming shortened V by 1 base and J by 5 bases, and 8 bases separated the two germline ends. Per germline, CDR1 KGHSH and CDR2 LQKENI. The CDR3 contains 13 residues. The DNA of the CDR3 is TGTGCCAGCTCACCACAATTGAGGACTGAAGCTTTCTTT. Amino acid sequence: CASSPQLRTEAFF.

This clone was seen at least ten times. This chain uses TRBV19 with TRBJ1-4; weak D call: TRBD1 (5 bases). V shed 5 bases and J shed 0 bases, with 16 bases lying between them. The CDR3 loop spans 17 amino acids. CDR1 and CDR2 (germline): LNHDA, SQIVND (reference sequence). In DNA form, the CDR3 reads TGTGCCAGTAGTCCCCGGGGGAAAGATTCAACTAATGAAAAACTGTTTTTT. The encoded protein is CASSPRGKDSTNEKLFF.

This clone was seen a few times. This rearrangement joins TRBV5-4 to TRBJ1-6; 8 bases match TRBD1. In germline, CDR1 is SGHNT, CDR2 YYREEE (reference sequence). The junction had 5 bases not matched to a gene; V was cut back by 0 bases and J by 6 bases. This CDR3 has 16 residues. Here the CDR3 DNA reads TGTGCCAGCAGCTTGGTTGAGACAGGGGCTAATTCACCCCTCCACTTT. Its protein is CASSLVETGANSPLHF.

CDR3 DNA: TGTGCCAGCAGCATAATCGACAGCAGGGGCACTGAAGCTTTCTTT. Its protein product is CASSIIDSRGTEAFF. The chain is built from TRBV9 and TRBJ1-1, with TRBD1 as a possible D gene (6 bases). Germline V CDR1 and CDR2: SGDLS, YYNGEE. CDR3 length: 15 residues. Deletions cut 4 bases from V and 4 bases from J, with 17 bases between.

This clone was seen a single time. J is TRBJ1-1 and V is TRBV20-1; D call uncertain. The CDR3 runs to 11 residues. Looked up from germline, CDR1 is DFQATT and CDR2 is SNEGSKA (reference sequence). V was trimmed by 5 bases and J by 10 bases, leaving 14 bases between them. For the CDR3, the DNA is TGCAGTGCTGCGACAACGATGGGAGCTTTCTTT. It translates to CSAATTMGAFF.

J is TRBJ2-5 and V is TRBV19; D gene ambiguous. CDR1 and CDR2 (germline): LNHDA, SQIVND (reference sequence). This CDR3 spans 14 amino acids. The V and J ends lost 6 bases and 4 bases respectively, with 15 bases between them. The CDR3 DNA sequence: TGTGCCAGTAGGCCCCAAGGGTATGGAGAGACCCAGTACTTC. The encoded protein is CASRPQGYGETQYF.

The chain recombines TRBV7-9 with TRBJ1-1, with D maybe TRBD1 (6 bases). Trimming removed 5 bases at V and 0 bases at J, with 10 bases between. Germline V CDR1 and CDR2: SEHNR, FQNEAQ (reference sequence). The CDR3 is 14 amino acids. This CDR3 reads CASSHTGMNTEAFF. For the CDR3, the DNA is TGTGCCAGCAGCCACACAGGGATGAACACTGAAGCTTTCTTT.

The rearrangement links TRBV29-1 to TRBJ1-2; D is unresolved. Trimming shortened V by 5 bases and J by 1 base, and 14 bases separated the two germline ends. This CDR3 has 14 amino acids. Looked up from germline, CDR1 is SQVTM and CDR2 is ANQGSEA. The CDR3 sequence: CSVLGGRRNYGYTF. The CDR3 region has the DNA TGCAGCGTTCTAGGCGGCAGGCGTAACTATGGCTACACCTTC. The variable domain in full, with the rest retrieved from reference TRBV29-1 and TRBJ1-2, is SAVISQKPSRDICQRGTSLTIQCQVDSQVTMMFWYRQQPGQSLTLIATANQGSEATYESGFVIDKFPISRPNLTFSTLTVSNMSPEDSSIYLCSVLGGRRNYGYTFGSGTRLTVV.

The J gene is TRBJ1-1, the V gene TRBV5-1, with unresolved D. Deletions cut 4 bases from V and 2 bases from J, with 15 bases between. From germline, CDR1 is SGHRS and CDR2 YFSETQ. The CDR3 length is 15 residues. The CDR3 here is CASSPGLNSNTEAFF. CDR3 in DNA: TGCGCCAGCAGCCCTGGCCTAAATAGCAACACTGAAGCTTTCTTT.

The V call is TRBV10-1, the J call TRBJ2-7, with a tentative D call TRBD2 (6 bases). V gave up 7 bases and J gave up 5 bases, with 18 bases separating them. This CDR3 is 14 amino acids long. Germline V gene lookup returns CDR1 WNHNN and CDR2 SYGVQD (reference sequence). This CDR3 is CASTWGLLRDEQYF. CDR3 sequence (DNA): TGCGCCAGCACTTGGGGACTTCTGCGGGACGAGCAGTACTTC.

The chain has TRBV19 and TRBJ2-1; 8 bases line up with TRBD1. CDR3 length: 13 residues. The junction had 2 bases not matched to a gene; V was cut back by 4 bases and J by 6 bases. Germline assignment: CDR1 LNHDA and CDR2 SQIVND (reference sequence). This CDR3 reads CASSTDRGNEQFF. The DNA for the CDR3 is TGTGCCAGTAGTACCGACAGGGGCAATGAGCAGTTCTTC.